These T cell receptor beta chains were read from a single sample in a study of blood T cell repertoires in COVID-19. Assay: immunoSEQ multiplex PCR; the TCRdb copy retains only in-frame clones and omits some. The sample lists just over 80,000 clones, approximately 90% occurring once. Sequencing was performed on PBMCs or T cells enriched from blood (not recorded which). These receptors came from a woman aged 45-65 years with acute COVID-19. CDR3s include the opening cysteine and the closing phenylalanine or tryptophan. D genes are given only for firm matches. Clone size is stated in some rows and not others, as once, few, many or a class when expanded.

cdr3_nt cdr3_aa d_call v_call clone_size j_call
TGCGCCAGCAGCTTGGCCGGGACAGGGGTCCAAGAGACCCAGTACTTC CASSLAGTGVQETQYF TRBD1 TRBV5-1 . TRBJ2-5
TGCGCCAGCAGTGCTGACAGCCGGGGGGAGCAGTACTTC CASSADSRGEQYF . TRBV10-1 . TRBJ2-7
TGCAGTGCTAGTCAGGGAGCTAGCGGGAGGGCCAGGGATACGCAGTATTTT CSASQGASGRARDTQYF TRBD2 TRBV20-1 . TRBJ2-3
TGTGCCAGCAGCTTGGGGACAGGTCTGTATAATTCACCCCTCCACTTT CASSLGTGLYNSPLHF TRBD1 TRBV5-8 . TRBJ1-6
TGTGCCAGCAGCTTAGGGGGAGAGGTGGTGACCCAGTACTTC CASSLGGEVVTQYF . TRBV7-2 . TRBJ2-5
TGCGCCAGCAGCGAACTAGCGGGGGCTCCTAAAGAGACCCAGTACTTC CASSELAGAPKETQYF TRBD2 TRBV5-1 . TRBJ2-5
TGTGCCAGTAGTATGAATTACAGAGCAACTAATGAAAAACTGTTTTTT CASSMNYRATNEKLFF . TRBV19 . TRBJ1-4
TGCAGCGTTGGCGAAAAGAGCAATCAGCCCCAGCATTTT CSVGEKSNQPQHF . TRBV29-1 . TRBJ1-5
TGTGCCAGCTCACCTGAGCCGGGACAGGGTAAAAATCAGCCCCAGCATTTT CASSPEPGQGKNQPQHF TRBD1 TRBV18 . TRBJ1-5
TGTGCCAGCAGCTTGGGTGACAGAGCCTACAATGAGCAGTTCTTC CASSLGDRAYNEQFF . TRBV5-6 . TRBJ2-1
TGTGCCAGCAGCCGGTCTGGACAGGGGGACTATGGCTACACCTTC CASSRSGQGDYGYTF TRBD1 TRBV14 once TRBJ1-2
TGTGCCAGCAGCTTAGTGGGGGCGTTGAACACTGAAGCTTTCTTT CASSLVGALNTEAFF . TRBV11-3 . TRBJ1-1
TGTGCCAGCAGCCCGCTCGGGAGACAGAACATTCAGTACTTC CASSPLGRQNIQYF . TRBV7-9 . TRBJ2-4
TGTGCCAGCAGTGAAGAAGGGGGACAAGGGCCTAATGAAAAACTGTTTTTT CASSEEGGQGPNEKLFF . TRBV2 . TRBJ1-4
TGTGCCAGCAGCTTGGACAGACAGTTTGGAAACACCATATATTTT CASSLDRQFGNTIYF . TRBV5-4 . TRBJ1-3
TGTGCCAGCAGTGATTTGCTAGGTTCAAACGAGCAGTACTTC CASSDLLGSNEQYF . TRBV2 . TRBJ2-7
TGTGCCAGTAGCATCAGACTAGCGGGAGAGACCCAGTACTTC CASSIRLAGETQYF TRBD2 TRBV19 . TRBJ2-5
TGTGCCAGCTCCCCGGGACAGACTAACTATGGCTACACCTTC CASSPGQTNYGYTF TRBD1 TRBV18 . TRBJ1-2
TGTGCCAGCAGCCAAGGTACCAACAATAATTCACCCCTCCACTTT CASSQGTNNNSPLHF . TRBV3-1/TRBV3-2 . TRBJ1-6
TGTGCCAGCAGCAAAGCCCTGGCCCTCCAAACCTTCTACGAGCAGTACTTC CASSKALALQTFYEQYF . TRBV21-1 . TRBJ2-7
TGTGCCAGCACGCAGAGGCTTAATCAGCCCCAGCATTTT CASTQRLNQPQHF . TRBV12-3/TRBV12-4 . TRBJ1-5
TGTGCCAGCAGCCCGACCCGACAGAGCCCAACTAATGAAAAACTGTTTTTT CASSPTRQSPTNEKLFF . TRBV11-3 . TRBJ1-4
TGTGCCAGCAGCCCCAGGACTAACTACAATGAGCAGTTCTTC CASSPRTNYNEQFF . TRBV7-9 few TRBJ2-1
TGTGCCAGCAGTTACGACCTAGGGACTACAGATACGCAGTATTTT CASSYDLGTTDTQYF . TRBV6-5 . TRBJ2-3
TGTGCCAGCAGCTTATTAGGAGGTGGCTACACCTTC CASSLLGGGYTF . TRBV7-8 . TRBJ1-2
TGTGCCAGCAGCCCTCATGGGCACTCTTTAGCTAACTATGGCTACACCTTC CASSPHGHSLANYGYTF . TRBV3-1/TRBV3-2 . TRBJ1-2
TGTGCCAGCAGCTTGGAACTAGCGGGCTCCTACAATGAGCAGTTCTTC CASSLELAGSYNEQFF TRBD2 TRBV7-9 . TRBJ2-1
TGTGCCAGCAGTTTAAACCGGCAGAGGGTGCAGTACTTC CASSLNRQRVQYF . TRBV12-3/TRBV12-4 few TRBJ2-7